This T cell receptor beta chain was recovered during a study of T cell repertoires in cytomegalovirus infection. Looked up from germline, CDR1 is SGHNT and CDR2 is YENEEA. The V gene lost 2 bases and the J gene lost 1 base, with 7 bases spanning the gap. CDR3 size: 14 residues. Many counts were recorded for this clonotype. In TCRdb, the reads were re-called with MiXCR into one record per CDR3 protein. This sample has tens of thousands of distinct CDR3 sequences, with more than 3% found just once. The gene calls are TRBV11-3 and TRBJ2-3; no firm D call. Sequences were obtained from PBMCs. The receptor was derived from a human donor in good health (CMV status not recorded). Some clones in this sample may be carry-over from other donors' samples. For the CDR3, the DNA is TGTGCCAGCAGCTTAAGACATGGCACAGATACGCAGTATTTT. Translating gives CASSLRHGTDTQYF.